Listed here are 19 T cell receptor beta chains from one sample, sequenced in a study of CD8 T cells in ankylosing spondylitis. TCRdb recomputed calls from the 5' RACE reads with MiXCR, one row per CDR3 protein. The profile shows more than 200,000 distinct CDR3 sequences, roughly 25% of them singletons. Specimen: blood, either unsorted or a sorted T cell fraction (not recorded which). The receptors shown here come from a male donor with ankylosing spondylitis or in good health (not recorded which).

The rearrangement uses TRBV20-1 and TRBJ1-2, with a possible D match to TRBD1 (6 bases). CDR1 is DFQATT and CDR2 is SNEGSKA in the germline V gene (reference sequence). The CDR3 extends over 13 amino acids. The V end lost 7 bases, the J end lost 2 bases, and 14 bases lay between the germline ends. The chain's CDR3 is CSVPGTRNYGYTF. DNA of the CDR3: TGCAGTGTTCCAGGGACACGAAACTATGGCTACACCTTC.

This clonotype has ten or more counts. The V call is TRBV12-3 or TRBV12-4, the J call TRBJ2-7, with TRBD2 matching over 8 bases. This CDR3 is 12 amino acids long. The V segment lost 3 bases and the J segment 9 bases; nucleotides outside the gene matches: 4. CDR3 bases: TGTGCCAGCAGTTTGCGGGGGGCGAGGCAGTACTTC. Encoded protein: CASSLRGARQYF.

The chain employs TRBV25-1 and TRBJ2-3; D is unresolved. Trimming cost V 0 bases and J 2 bases, with 18 bases left between them. This CDR3 comprises 18 residues. Looked up from germline, CDR1 is MGHDK and CDR2 is SYGVNS. The CDR3 loop is CASSEYGLTRTSTDTQYF. The CDR3 DNA sequence: TGTGCCAGCAGTGAATATGGGCTAACCCGCACTTCCACAGATACGCAGTATTTT. The full variable domain, in which reference TRBV25-1 and TRBJ2-3 provide the parts outside the CDR3, is EADIYQTPRYLVIGTGKKITLECSQTMGHDKMYWYQQDPGMELHLIHYSYGVNSTEKGDLSSESTVSRIRTEHFPLTLESARPSHTSQYLCASSEYGLTRTSTDTQYFGPGTRLTVL.

The genes are TRBV10-3 and TRBJ2-3; D gene ambiguous. V lost 0 bases, J lost 5 bases, and 6 bases lay in between. The germline V gene has CDR1 ENHRY and CDR2 SYGVKD. CDR3 length: 13 amino acids. In DNA form, the CDR3 reads TGTGCCATCAGTGAGTCCTCCCGAGATACGCAGTATTTT. Translated, it gives CAISESSRDTQYF.

The V call is TRBV7-9, the J call TRBJ2-1; 8 nucleotides align to TRBD1. The junction had 8 bases not matched to a gene; V was cut back by 5 bases and J by 8 bases. The CDR3 has 14 residues. Germline V lookup: CDR1 SEHNR, CDR2 FQNEAQ (reference sequence). The CDR3 is CASSRGQGLDEQFF. The CDR3 DNA sequence: TGTGCCAGCAGCCGCGGACAGGGTCTTGATGAGCAGTTCTTC.

At least ten counts were recorded for this clonotype. V gene TRBV20-1 combines with J gene TRBJ2-7; 11 bases match TRBD2. This CDR3 spans 14 amino acids. CDR1 DFQATT and CDR2 SNEGSKA come from the germline V gene (reference sequence). With V trimmed by 6 bases and J by 6 bases, 10 bases remained unmatched. The CDR3 loop reads CSAARLAGTSEQYF. CDR3 DNA sequence: TGCAGTGCCGCCCGACTAGCGGGGACGTCCGAGCAGTACTTC.

The CDR3 here is CASSYSTGWNSPLHF. Here the CDR3 DNA reads TGTGCCAGCAGTTACTCGACAGGGTGGAATTCACCCCTCCACTTT. The rearrangement uses TRBV6-5 and TRBJ1-6; 7 bases are shared with TRBD1. Germline V gene sequence: CDR1 MNHEY, CDR2 SVGAGI. Trimming cost V 0 bases and J 7 bases; bases outside gene matches: 3. The CDR3 loop spans 15 amino acids.

The chain recombines TRBV4-2 with TRBJ2-5; D is uncertain. V lost 1 base, J lost 1 base, and 4 bases lay in between. The CDR3 totals 13 residues. Germline-derived CDR1 and CDR2 are LGHNA and YNFKEQ. In DNA form, the CDR3 reads TGTGCCAGCAGCCAAGGCGTCCAAGAGACCCAGTACTTC. Its protein is CASSQGVQETQYF.

V and J are TRBV6-5 and TRBJ2-2; D perhaps matches TRBD2 (6 bases). Trimming pared 2 bases from V and 5 bases from J, leaving 9 bases between. The CDR3 is 14 residues long. From germline, CDR1 is MNHEY and CDR2 SVGAGI. The CDR3 bases are TGTGCCAGCAGTTACGCCGCGGGGACCGGGGAGCTGTTTTTT. Its translation is CASSYAAGTGELFF.

The chain recombines TRBV20-1 with TRBJ2-7; D remains unclear. The CDR3 covers 13 residues. Germline CDR1 and CDR2: DFQATT and SNEGSKA (reference sequence). The V end lost 3 bases, the J end lost 2 bases, and 11 bases lay between the germline ends. DNA of the CDR3: TGCAGTGCTAGGAAAACCACTCCCTACGAGCAGTACTTC. Encoded protein: CSARKTTPYEQYF.

Only a few counts were recorded for this clonotype. J is TRBJ2-5 and V is TRBV12-3 or TRBV12-4; D may be TRBD1 (6 bases). The CDR3 spans 13 residues. Trimming left V 3 bases short and J 6 bases short, with 11 bases between. CDR3 nucleotide sequence: TGTGCCAGCAGTTTGAGGGACACCCAGACCCAGTACTTC. This gives the protein CASSLRDTQTQYF.

This clonotype was detected ten times or more. This chain joins TRBV11-1 and TRBJ2-2, with D uncertain. V lost 1 base and J 1 base, leaving 19 bases between the germline ends. CDR1 is SGHAT, CDR2 FQDESV, per germline (reference sequence). The CDR3 covers 19 residues. DNA of the CDR3: TGTGCCAGCAGCTTAGAAATCCGTCGAGCTGGGCTGAACACCGGGGAGCTGTTTTTT. Translation gives CASSLEIRRAGLNTGELFF.

The chain uses TRBV2 and TRBJ2-5; D is unclear. Trimming took 7 bases from V and 4 from J, leaving 10 bases between them. CDR3 length: 12 amino acids. The V gene's germline CDR1 is SNHLY and CDR2 FYNNEI. CDR3 sequence (DNA): TGTGCCAGCACTCCCTCGGGAGAGACCCAGTACTTC. Protein sequence: CASTPSGETQYF.

CDR3 region: CAISEPNRDEQYF. CDR3 bases: TGTGCCATCAGTGAACCAAACAGGGACGAGCAGTACTTC. J is TRBJ2-7 and V is TRBV10-3; D possibly corresponds to TRBD1 (6 bases). CDR3 length: 13 residues. V lost 3 bases, J lost 5 bases, and 11 bases lay in between. Per germline, CDR1 ENHRY and CDR2 SYGVKD.

The V call is TRBV3-1, the J call TRBJ2-3, with D possibly matching TRBD1 (5 bases). Germline values: CDR1 LGHDT, CDR2 YNNKEL (reference sequence). This CDR3 is 15 amino acids long. V was trimmed by 2 bases and J by 2 bases, leaving 11 bases between them. The CDR3 sequence: CASSQRGSTTDTQYF. In DNA, the CDR3 is TGTGCCAGCAGCCAAAGGGGCAGCACCACAGATACGCAGTATTTT.

Many counts were recorded for this clonotype. V usage is TRBV20-1 and J usage is TRBJ1-1; tentative D call: TRBD1 (5 bases). The CDR3 is 14 residues long. V dropped 5 bases and J dropped 3 bases, with 16 bases sitting between them. Germline CDR1 DFQATT, CDR2 SNEGSKA (reference sequence). The CDR3 is CSAQRAGVDTEAFF. The CDR3 DNA is TGCAGTGCTCAAAGGGCGGGGGTCGACACTGAAGCTTTCTTT.

This clonotype showed up many times. The chain is built from TRBV6-5 and TRBJ2-1; 13 positions agree with TRBD2. V was pared by 2 bases and J by 8 bases, with 6 bases of the junction left unmatched. The CDR3 has 16 amino acids. Germline CDR1 reads MNHEY; CDR2 reads SVGAGI. CDR3 sequence: CASSYGATSGGYEQFF. In DNA, the CDR3 is TGTGCCAGCAGTTACGGGGCGACTAGCGGGGGGTATGAGCAGTTCTTC.

This clonotype was recorded at least ten times. J is TRBJ2-2 and V is TRBV20-1, with 8 bases lining up with TRBD1. Trimming took 5 bases from V and 1 from J; bases not matched to a gene: 3. The length of the CDR3 is 14 residues. Germline V gene lookup returns CDR1 DFQATT and CDR2 SNEGSKA (reference sequence). The CDR3 DNA reads as TGCAGTGCTCCCGGACAGGGGAACACCGGGGAGCTGTTTTTT. Translated, it gives CSAPGQGNTGELFF.

This clonotype has ten or more counts. The chain combines TRBV5-1 with TRBJ2-5, with TRBD1 matching over 7 bases. V trimming: 2 bases; J trimming: 5 bases; junction bases outside the gene matches: 3. The length of the CDR3 is 13 residues. Germline V gene lookup returns CDR1 SGHRS and CDR2 YFSETQ. CDR3: CASSLGGSETQYF. The CDR3 DNA reads TGCGCCAGCAGCTTAGGGGGCTCTGAGACCCAGTACTTC. Variable domain in full (rest from reference TRBV5-1 and TRBJ2-5): KAGVTQTPRYLIKTRGQQVTLSCSPISGHRSVSWYQQTPGQGLQFLFEYFSETQRNKGNFPGRFSGRQFSNSRSEMNVSTLELGDSALYLCASSLGGSETQYFGPGTRLLVL.